Each of the 30 T cell receptor beta chains below was sequenced from the same sample in a study of T cells expressing NK-cell markers. After re-calling the 5' RACE reads, TCRdb lists one entry per CDR3 protein, DNA absent. This sample's table reports roughly 450,000 distinct CDR3 sequences. The source material was blood T cells: a sorted CD56 or NKG2C T cell subset, CD4+ or CD8+ T cells, or bulk PBMC T cells (not recorded which). Every receptor here comes from a woman aged 45-65 years in good health.

This CDR3 is CASRTGTEVSEQFF. The chain joins TRBV12-3 or TRBV12-4 to TRBJ2-1; with no DNA, the TCRdb D assignment of TRBD1 cannot be verified. The CDR3 consists of 14 residues.

The rearrangement links TRBV29-1 to TRBJ2-2; TCRdb's assignment of TRBD1 cannot be checked, as there is no DNA. The germline V gene encodes CDR1 SQVTM and CDR2 ANQGSEA. The CDR3 length is 14 residues. The CDR3 sequence: CSVRPGPHTGELFF.

The gene calls are TRBV2 and TRBJ2-2; TCRdb indicates TRBD1, and absent DNA this call remains unverified. Germline loops: CDR1 SNHLY, CDR2 FYNNEI. CDR3 length equals 14 residues. The CDR3 protein is CASKGTPNTGELFF.

The rearrangement joins TRBV4-2 to TRBJ2-5; TCRdb returns TRBD2, unconfirmable since there is no DNA. The CDR3 loop spans 17 amino acids. Germline-derived CDR1 and CDR2 are LGHNA and YNFKEQ. The CDR3 reads CASSQEGGRTSGETQYF.

V is TRBV7-3 and J is TRBJ2-5. The length of the CDR3 is 13 residues. In germline, CDR1 is SGHTA, CDR2 FQGTGA. CDR3: CASSKTLGETQYF.

J is TRBJ2-7 and V is TRBV13; TCRdb lists TRBD2, though no DNA is available to test this call. The CDR3 consists of 14 residues. The germline CDR1 and CDR2 sequences are PRHDT and FYEKMQ (reference sequence). The chain's CDR3 is CASSSRTRPYEQYF.

This chain joins TRBV5-1 and TRBJ2-1; TCRdb selects TRBD1, and the lack of DNA leaves this call unchecked. Germline CDR1 reads SGHRS; CDR2 reads YFSETQ. The length of the CDR3 is 14 residues. CDR3 region: CASSLEGQFNEQFF.

This chain links TRBV14 with TRBJ2-4; TCRdb lists TRBD1, though no DNA is available to test this call. In germline, CDR1 is SGHDN, CDR2 FVKESK. This CDR3 is 17 amino acids long. The CDR3 is CASSARQGPLAKNIQYF.

V usage is TRBV5-1 and J usage is TRBJ2-2; without DNA, the TCRdb call of TRBD2 cannot be checked. This CDR3 spans 19 amino acids. CDR1 SGHRS and CDR2 YFSETQ come from the germline V gene. The CDR3 protein is CASSPGGLAGAPNTGELFF.

The chain joins TRBV7-6 to TRBJ1-4; lacking DNA, the TRBD1 call made by TCRdb goes unchecked. Per the germline V gene, CDR1 is SGHVS and CDR2 is FNYEAQ. The CDR3 length is 13 residues. The CDR3 loop is CASMRGRGEKLFF.

The V and J genes are TRBV7-2 and TRBJ2-2; TCRdb gives TRBD2 as the D gene, but with no DNA this cannot be confirmed. CDR1 SGHTA and CDR2 FQGNSA come from the germline V gene. This CDR3 comprises 15 residues. This CDR3 reads CASSPWTRSTGELFF. Supplemented by reference TRBV7-2 and TRBJ2-2, the full variable domain reads GAGVSQSPSNKVTEKGKDVELRCDPISGHTALYWYRQSLGQGLEFLIYFQGNSAPDKSGLPSDRFSAERTGGSVSTLTIQRTQQEDSAVYLCASSPWTRSTGELFFGEGSRLTVL.

The chain joins TRBV28 to TRBJ2-5; checking the TCRdb D call of TRBD2 is not possible without DNA. This CDR3 region has 14 residues. CDR1 is MDHEN and CDR2 is SYDVKM in the germline V gene. CDR3 protein: CASSGGEARETQYF.

The rearrangement links TRBV20-1 to TRBJ2-1; TCRdb returns TRBD2, unconfirmable since there is no DNA. The CDR3 spans 17 residues. Germline assignment: CDR1 DFQATT and CDR2 SNEGSKA (reference sequence). The CDR3: CSARVPAGGLERGEQFF.

The chain uses TRBV7-2 and TRBJ1-5. The germline V gene has CDR1 SGHTA and CDR2 FQGNSA. The CDR3 runs to 13 residues. CDR3: CASSLSGVEPQHF.

This chain connects TRBV20-1 to TRBJ1-2. CDR3 size: 12 residues. Per the germline V gene, CDR1 is DFQATT and CDR2 is SNEGSKA (reference sequence). CDR3: CSAPLGSYGYTF.

The chain couples TRBV12-3 or TRBV12-4 to TRBJ2-1. This CDR3 is built from 12 residues. The CDR3 loop is CASSPRFNEQFF.

The CDR3 loop is CASSFPGGGETQYF. The rearrangement uses TRBV5-1 and TRBJ2-5; the D call of TRBD1 rests on TCRdb alone, since no DNA is present to check it. The CDR3 totals 14 residues. CDR1 is SGHRS and CDR2 is YFSETQ in the germline V gene.

The V gene is TRBV18, the J gene TRBJ1-5; TCRdb indicates TRBD1, and absent DNA this call remains unverified. CDR3 length equals 16 residues. The V gene's germline CDR1 is KGHSH and CDR2 LQKENI. CDR3 loop: CASSRKTGGLNQPQHF.

This chain joins TRBV20-1 and TRBJ2-1; TCRdb gives TRBD2 as the D gene, but with no DNA this cannot be confirmed. CDR1 is DFQATT, CDR2 SNEGSKA, per germline (reference sequence). The CDR3 totals 14 residues. The CDR3 here is CSAQLAGGFNEQFF.

The CDR3 sequence is CASSLEAGAGSSYNEQFF. The chain combines TRBV7-9 with TRBJ2-1; TCRdb's assignment of TRBD2 cannot be checked, as there is no DNA. Germline CDR1 is SEHNR and CDR2 is FQNEAQ (reference sequence). The CDR3 has 18 residues. The full variable domain, with the rest looked up from reference TRBV7-9 and TRBJ2-1, is DTGVSQNPRHKITKRGQNVTFRCDPISEHNRLYWYRQTLGQGPEFLTYFQNEAQLEKSRLLSDRFSAERPKGSFSTLEIQRTEQGDSAMYLCASSLEAGAGSSYNEQFFGPGTRLTVL.

The chain couples TRBV19 to TRBJ2-1; checking the TCRdb D call of TRBD2 is not possible without DNA. The V gene's germline CDR1 is LNHDA and CDR2 SQIVND (reference sequence). The CDR3 runs to 19 residues. The CDR3 loop reads CASSLGLAGVGRRVNEQFF.

The chain has TRBV29-1 and TRBJ1-1; the D call from TCRdb, TRBD1, cannot be confirmed without DNA. The CDR3 loop spans 15 amino acids. Looked up from germline, CDR1 is SQVTM and CDR2 is ANQGSEA. The CDR3 sequence is CSVERPGQGKQKAFF. Full variable domain (rest looked up from reference TRBV29-1 and TRBJ1-1): SAVISQKPSRDICQRGTSLTIQCQVDSQVTMMFWYRQQPGQSLTLIATANQGSEATYESGFVIDKFPISRPNLTFSTLTVSNMSPEDSSIYLCSVERPGQGKQKAFFGQGTRLTVV.

CDR3 amino acids: CASSDSTSGNTIYF. The V call is TRBV6-1, the J call TRBJ1-3. The CDR3 extends over 14 amino acids. CDR1 and CDR2 (germline): MNHNS, SASEGT.

The CDR3 loop reads CASARDTSGNIEQFF. The rearrangement joins TRBV7-2 to TRBJ2-1; the D gene TCRdb calls, TRBD2, cannot be checked with no DNA. Germline V gives CDR1 SGHTA, CDR2 FQGNSA. The CDR3 is 15 amino acids.

This sequence joins TRBV12-3 or TRBV12-4 and TRBJ2-7; there is no DNA to check the TCRdb D call of TRBD1. The CDR3 has 12 amino acids. The CDR3 is CASSLGTERRYF.

V usage is TRBV20-1 and J usage is TRBJ2-3; the TCRdb call, TRBD1, lacks DNA for checking. The CDR3 totals 15 residues. The germline CDR1 and CDR2 sequences are DFQATT and SNEGSKA (reference sequence). CDR3 region: CSAIPPGGGVDTQYF.

V usage is TRBV6-5 and J usage is TRBJ2-1; as DNA is missing, the TRBD1 call by TCRdb cannot be tested. The CDR3 loop spans 18 amino acids. Germline V gene lookup returns CDR1 MNHEY and CDR2 SVGAGI. This CDR3 reads CASSYSNSVAGAYNEQFF.

The chain couples TRBV11-2 to TRBJ2-3; TCRdb calls TRBD1, which cannot be checked without DNA. CDR3 length equals 15 residues. Per germline, CDR1 SGHAT and CDR2 FQNNGV. The CDR3 protein is CASKKPGLRTDTQYF.

The V call is TRBV5-1, the J call TRBJ2-1; there is no DNA to check the TCRdb D call of TRBD2. The CDR3 spans 16 residues. CDR1 and CDR2 from the germline V gene are SGHRS and YFSETQ. CDR3 sequence: CASSLAGTSIHNEQFF. Variable domain in full (rest from reference TRBV5-1 and TRBJ2-1): KAGVTQTPRYLIKTRGQQVTLSCSPISGHRSVSWYQQTPGQGLQFLFEYFSETQRNKGNFPGRFSGRQFSNSRSEMNVSTLELGDSALYLCASSLAGTSIHNEQFFGPGTRLTVL.

The V call is TRBV5-4, the J call TRBJ2-3; there is no DNA to check the TCRdb D call of TRBD1. Per the germline V gene, CDR1 is SGHNT and CDR2 is YYREEE (reference sequence). This CDR3 spans 19 amino acids. The CDR3 sequence: CASSFRRGLSTIREDTQYF.